Below are 10 T cell receptor beta chains sequenced from a single sample in a study of shared clonotypes between healthy human individuals. Here immunoSEQ multiplex PCR was the method, and the copy in TCRdb shows in-frame clones only, minus some. The profile covers a few hundred thousand clones, with 75% to 80% appearing a single time and around 12% taken by the ten largest. The material sequenced was PBMCs. Every receptor here comes from a woman aged 40-49 years in good health. Some clones in this sample may be carry-over from other donors' samples.

About this clone itself: Because the CDR3's place on the DNA is in doubt, the DNA is left out and the CDR3 is given as listed by TCRdb. The rearrangement uses TRBV21-1 and TRBJ2-1. TRBV21-1 is recorded as a pseudogene. The CDR3 is made up of 12 amino acids, end residues included. The CDR3 loop is CASSKGYLCRLF.

Regarding this clone: A read error is likely here: a far larger clone is one base away. V is TRBV28 and J is TRBJ2-1, with D maybe TRBD2 (5 bases). This CDR3 contains 16 residues. CDR1 MDHEN and CDR2 SYDVKM come from the germline V gene. CDR3: CASSYPHGGSCNEQFF. The CDR3 bases are TGTGCCAGCAGTTACCCTCACGGAGGTTCCTGCAATGAGCAGTTCTTC.

This chain uses TRBV6-5 with TRBJ2-7, with TRBD2 matching over 13 bases. The CDR3 totals 15 residues. V dropped 4 bases and J dropped 3; count of bases not matched to a gene: 3. The germline V gene has CDR1 MNHEY and CDR2 SVGAGI. The CDR3 DNA reads as TGTGCCAGCAGTTCGAGGACTAGCGGGAGCTACGAGCAGTACTTC. Translating it yields CASSSRTSGSYEQYF.

The rearrangement links TRBV7-2 to TRBJ1-2; possibly TRBD1 for D (6 bases). Trimming cost V 1 base and J 7 bases, with 13 bases left between them. Germline V gives CDR1 SGHTA, CDR2 FQGNSA. The CDR3 is 14 residues long. The CDR3: CASSLDREVGGYTF. The CDR3 region has the DNA TGTGCCAGCAGCTTAGACAGGGAGGTTGGTGGCTACACCTTC.

This chain links TRBV7-6 with TRBJ2-5; D is possibly TRBD2 (6 bases). The DNA matches TRBJ2-7 better at its end, which makes the J call doubtful. CDR3 size: 13 residues. Germline-derived CDR1 and CDR2 are SGHVS and FNYEAQ. CDR3 sequence: CASSSPGLYEQYF. CDR3 in DNA: TGTGCCAGCAGCTCTCCGGGACTCTACGAGCAGTACTTC.

J is TRBJ2-1 and V is TRBV30; 9 nucleotides match TRBD1. V was clipped by 5 bases and J by 4 bases; unmatched bases: 6. CDR3 length: 14 residues. The germline CDR1 and CDR2 sequences are GTSNPN and SVGIG (reference sequence). The CDR3 sequence is CAWVTGGSYNEQFF. The CDR3 region has the DNA TGTGCCTGGGTGACAGGGGGTTCGTACAATGAGCAGTTCTTC.

V and J are TRBV25-1 and TRBJ2-2, with 9 nucleotides matching TRBD1. This CDR3 contains 15 residues. Germline assignment: CDR1 MGHDK and CDR2 SYGVNS. V was clipped by 6 bases and J by 5 bases; unmatched bases: 7. The CDR3 protein is CASRVTGTGTGELFF. CDR3 nucleotides: TGTGCCAGCAGGGTTACCGGGACAGGGACCGGGGAGCTGTTTTTT.

Concerning this clone: A far bigger clonotype differs at one base, so this is likely a read error. The same CDR3 also results from other DNA sequences found in this sample. Written as DNA, the CDR3 is TGTGCCAGCTCACCACCGGTCCACACCCCGTCCTACGAGCAGTACTTC. This encodes CASSPPVHTPSYEQYF. The chain combines TRBV18 with TRBJ2-7, with D uncertain. This CDR3 has 16 amino acids. V lost 0 bases, J lost 1 base, and 13 bases lay in between. Germline CDR1 and CDR2: KGHSH and LQKENI.

This clone was seen only a few times. CDR3 protein: CASRGTGTEKLFF. The CDR3 DNA follows: TGTGCCAGCCGGGGGACAGGGACTGAAAAACTGTTTTTT. The chain recombines TRBV2 with TRBJ1-4; TRBD1 matches at 9 bases. This CDR3 has 13 amino acids. Germline lookup yields CDR1 SNHLY and CDR2 FYNNEI. After removal of 8 bases from V and 7 bases from J, the junction contained 5 bases not matched to a gene.

The chain uses TRBV27 and TRBJ2-5; 7 nucleotides line up with TRBD1. V was clipped by 8 bases and J by 5 bases; unmatched bases: 11. Looked up from germline, CDR1 is MNHEY and CDR2 is SMNVEV (reference sequence). The CDR3 extends over 14 amino acids. The CDR3 spells CASGPDRAVETQYF. Here the CDR3 DNA reads TGTGCCAGCGGCCCAGACAGGGCTGTGGAGACCCAGTACTTC.